The clone carrying this T cell receptor beta chain was counted once. This record comes from a study of blood T cell repertoires in COVID-19. The CDR3 covers 13 residues. Deletions cut 3 bases from V and 4 bases from J, with 9 bases between. CDR1 and CDR2 from the germline V gene are LGHNA and YSLEER. Sequencing used immunoSEQ multiplex PCR; TCRdb keeps in-frame clones, though not all of them. The sample includes over 200,000 clones, around 87% of them seen just once. The origin of this receptor is a man in his 60s who had recovered from COVID-19. The sequencing sample was made of peripheral blood. The gene calls are TRBV4-3 and TRBJ1-1; D uncertain. CDR3 sequence (DNA): TGCGCCAGCAGCCACGAGGGCAGCACTGAAGCTTTCTTT. The encoded protein is CASSHEGSTEAFF.